This T cell receptor beta chain stems from a study of CD8 T cells in ankylosing spondylitis. The V end lost 5 bases, the J end lost 5 bases, and 22 bases lay between the germline ends. The CDR3 is made up of 16 amino acids. Germline loops: CDR1 DFQATT, CDR2 SNEGSKA (reference sequence). Concerning this clonotype itself: Its antigen is still unknown.

Points from the study as a whole: The authors reported significant enrichment of disease-linked clones in matched ankylosing spondylitis synovial fluid. In peripheral blood, disease-linked CD8+ clones occurred at relatively low frequencies.

5'-RACE, quantitative and with molecular barcodes, yielded the TCR beta libraries. TCRdb processed the 5' RACE reads anew with MiXCR; each CDR3 protein has one entry. Of 250,000 or so distinct CDR3 sequences in the sample, about 24% were seen once. The specimen sequenced was blood, either unsorted or a sorted T cell fraction (not recorded which). This TCR was sampled from a male donor with ankylosing spondylitis or in good health (not recorded which). The chain has TRBV20-1 and TRBJ2-1; tentatively, D is TRBD1 (6 bases). As DNA, the CDR3 is TGCAGTGCTTTCACGGTATACCAGGGACAAAACAATGAGCAGTTCTTC. It specifies CSAFTVYQGQNNEQFF.